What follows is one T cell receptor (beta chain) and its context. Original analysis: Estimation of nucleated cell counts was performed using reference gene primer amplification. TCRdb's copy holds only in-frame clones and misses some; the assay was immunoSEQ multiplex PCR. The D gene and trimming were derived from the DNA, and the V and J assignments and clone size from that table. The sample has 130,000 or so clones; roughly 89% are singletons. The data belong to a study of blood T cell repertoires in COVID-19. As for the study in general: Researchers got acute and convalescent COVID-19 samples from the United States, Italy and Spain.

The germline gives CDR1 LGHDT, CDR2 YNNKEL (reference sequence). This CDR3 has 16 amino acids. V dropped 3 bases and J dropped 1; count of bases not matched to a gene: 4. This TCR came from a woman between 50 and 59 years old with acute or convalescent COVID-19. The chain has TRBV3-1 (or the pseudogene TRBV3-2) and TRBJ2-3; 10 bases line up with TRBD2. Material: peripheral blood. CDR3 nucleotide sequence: TGTGCCAGCAGCCACGGGACTAGCGAAGGCACAGATACGCAGTATTTT. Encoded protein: CASSHGTSEGTDTQYF.